This entry concerns a single T cell receptor beta chain. This specimen belongs to a study of cytomegalovirus exposure and HLA in healthy donors. A multiplex PCR was run with 60 Vbeta primers and 13 Jbeta primers. The assay was immunoSEQ multiplex PCR, and TCRdb's table has in-frame clones only and misses some. Among approximately 120,000 clones listed, more than 9% were seen once. The germline V gene has CDR1 SGHNT and CDR2 YYREEE (reference sequence). V shed 0 bases and J shed 2 bases, with 9 bases lying between them. There are 14 residues in the CDR3. The sample was PBMCs. The genes are TRBV5-4 and TRBJ2-7, with a tentative D call TRBD2 (5 bases). This sequence was found in a young woman in good health and CMV-seropositive. The CDR3 DNA reads as TGTGCCAGCAGCTTGGGTGGGAGTCCCTACGAGCAGTACTTC. Translation: CASSLGGSPYEQYF.